One and the same sample provided the 19 T cell receptor beta chains below, sequenced in a study of T cell repertoires in cytomegalovirus infection. Using its own MiXCR run on the reads, TCRdb lists one record per CDR3 protein. Of 200,000 to 300,000 distinct CDR3 sequences listed, approximately 9.2% are singletons. Sequences were obtained from PBMCs. These receptors were collected from a human donor in good health (CMV status not recorded). Some clones in this sample may be carry-over from other donors' samples.

This clonotype was picked up many times. This chain uses TRBV7-2 with TRBJ2-1, with 8 bases that match TRBD2. Germline CDR1 and CDR2: SGHTA and FQGNSA. The V gene end was trimmed by 4 bases and the J gene end by 4 bases; junction bases not matched to a gene: 9. The CDR3 spans 16 residues. The CDR3 region is CASSSSAGARYNEQFF. The CDR3, as DNA: TGTGCCAGCAGCTCATCAGCGGGAGCCCGGTACAATGAGCAGTTCTTC.

This sequence joins TRBV19 and TRBJ1-6; a possible D gene is TRBD1 (6 bases). The germline V gene has CDR1 LNHDA and CDR2 SQIVND (reference sequence). This CDR3 has 12 amino acids. Deletions cut 4 bases from V and 10 bases from J, with 8 bases between. The CDR3 loop reads CASSNGGSPLHF. DNA of the CDR3: TGTGCCAGTAGTAACGGGGGCTCACCCCTCCACTTT.

V gene TRBV30 combines with J gene TRBJ1-1; 8 bases align to TRBD1. Germline V CDR1 and CDR2: GTSNPN, SVGIG (reference sequence). The V and J ends lost 2 bases and 5 bases, in that order; junction bases with no gene match: 4. This CDR3 region has 13 residues. CDR3 coding DNA: TGTGCCTGGAGTCGGACAGGGTGGACTGAAGCTTTCTTT. Its translation: CAWSRTGWTEAFF.

The J gene is TRBJ1-5, the V gene TRBV6-2 or TRBV6-3; D not certain. The V end lost 6 bases, the J end lost 4 bases, and 10 bases lay between the germline ends. Germline V gene lookup returns CDR1 MNHEY and CDR2 SVGEGT. The CDR3 runs to 13 residues. Here the CDR3 DNA reads TGTGCCAGCAGCGGACGGGAGAATCAGCCCCAGCATTTT. This gives the protein CASSGRENQPQHF.

This clonotype was found many times. The genes are TRBV19 and TRBJ2-7; the match to TRBD1 covers 8 bases. Trimming removed 5 bases from V and 2 bases from J; junction bases left unmatched: 14. CDR3 size: 17 residues. Germline CDR1 is LNHDA and CDR2 is SQIVND (reference sequence). The CDR3 DNA sequence: TGTGCCAGTAGTCCTCAGGACAGGGTGGGGGTTACCTACGAGCAGTACTTC. Its translation: CASSPQDRVGVTYEQYF.

This clonotype was seen many times. J is TRBJ1-1 and V is TRBV27; TRBD1 might be the D (5 bases). CDR3 length equals 13 residues. Looked up from germline, CDR1 is MNHEY and CDR2 is SMNVEV (reference sequence). Trimming took off 4 bases at V and 10 bases at J, with 16 bases between the two ends. CDR3 amino acids: CASSSRDSEGAFF. CDR3 DNA sequence: TGTGCCAGCAGTTCTCGGGACTCCGAAGGAGCTTTCTTT.

CDR3 sequence reads: CASSRDRGKDEKLFF. The CDR3 DNA reads TGTGCCAGCAGCAGGGACAGGGGGAAAGATGAAAAACTGTTTTTT. J is TRBJ1-4 and V is TRBV13, with 11 bases matching TRBD1. This CDR3 region has 15 residues. Germline CDR1 reads PRHDT; CDR2 reads FYEKMQ (reference sequence). V shed 5 bases, J shed 6 bases, and the junction held 5 bases outside the gene matches.

This clonotype was counted between two and nine times. The V call is TRBV20-1, the J call TRBJ2-1, with a tentative D call TRBD1 (5 bases). The CDR3 loop spans 15 amino acids. Between the trimmed V and J ends, which lost 3 bases and 0 bases, there was a span of 12 bases. Germline loops: CDR1 DFQATT, CDR2 SNEGSKA (reference sequence). The CDR3 sequence: CSASWGRSSYNEQFF. The CDR3 DNA reads as TGCAGTGCTAGTTGGGGCCGGAGCTCCTACAATGAGCAGTTCTTC.

This clonotype was recorded a few times. In DNA form, the CDR3 reads TGTGCCACCAAGCTCGGCCCCGCAAGCGGGGGACGTACAGAGACCCAGTACTTC. Protein product: CATKLGPASGGRTETQYF. The chain uses TRBV10-3 and TRBJ2-5, with TRBD2 matching over 8 bases. Germline CDR1 is ENHRY and CDR2 is SYGVKD. Losses at the gene ends were 10 bases for V and 4 bases for J; bases not matched to a gene: 23. CDR3 length: 18 amino acids.

This clonotype occurred a few times. The chain links TRBV19 to TRBJ1-5; 11 bases are shared with TRBD1. Germline CDR1 LNHDA, CDR2 SQIVND (reference sequence). This CDR3 comprises 19 residues. V lost 6 bases and J lost 3; bases outside the gene matches: 16. This CDR3 reads CASSPHWTGGSQNNQPQHF. CDR3 sequence (DNA): TGTGCCAGTAGCCCCCATTGGACAGGGGGCTCCCAAAACAATCAGCCCCAGCATTTT. The full variable domain, rest sourced from reference TRBV19 and TRBJ1-5, is DGGITQSPKYLFRKEGQNVTLSCEQNLNHDAMYWYRQDPGQGLRLIYYSQIVNDFQKGDIAEGYSVSREKKESFPLTVTSAQKNPTAFYLCASSPHWTGGSQNNQPQHFGDGTRLSIL.

This clonotype was picked up many times. The genes are TRBV12-3 or TRBV12-4 and TRBJ2-5; 9 nucleotides line up with TRBD1. The CDR3 length is 14 residues. Unmatched junction bases numbered 2, after V lost 4 bases and J lost 2 bases. The DNA for the CDR3 is TGTGCCAGCAGTTCCGGGACAGGGCAAGAGACCCAGTACTTC. Protein product: CASSSGTGQETQYF.

This clonotype was observed many times. The rearrangement links TRBV19 to TRBJ2-2; D gene ambiguous. V was clipped by 3 bases and J by 1 base, with 6 bases between them. The CDR3 sequence is 14 residues long. Germline CDR1 and CDR2: LNHDA and SQIVND (reference sequence). CDR3 nucleotide sequence: TGTGCCAGTAGTATTAAAAAGAACACCGGGGAGCTGTTTTTT. Residues: CASSIKKNTGELFF.

This clonotype has only a few counts. CDR3 bases: TGCAGTGCTAGACCGTCACTGAACACTGAAGCTTTCTTT. As protein: CSARPSLNTEAFF. The chain is built from TRBV20-1 and TRBJ1-1, with unresolved D. The V gene's germline CDR1 is DFQATT and CDR2 SNEGSKA (reference sequence). The CDR3 spans 13 residues. V was cut by 2 bases and J by 0 bases, with 7 bases left in between.

This clonotype was counted ten times or more. The rearrangement links TRBV24-1 to TRBJ1-5; D gene ambiguous. CDR1 and CDR2 from the germline V gene are KGHDR and SFDVKD. The CDR3 loop spans 13 amino acids. V lost 4 bases to trimming and J lost 3 bases, with 6 bases between them. The CDR3 protein is CATSDSSNQPQHF. CDR3 DNA sequence: TGTGCCACCAGTGACAGTTCCAATCAGCCCCAGCATTTT.

In this sample, this clonotype turned up many times. CDR3 DNA sequence: TGTGCCAGCAGCCTTACTAGCGGAAACTACAATGAGCAGTTCTTC. Encoded protein: CASSLTSGNYNEQFF. The chain carries TRBV7-2 and TRBJ2-1; TRBD2 matches at 8 bases. The CDR3 loop spans 15 amino acids. The germline V gene has CDR1 SGHTA and CDR2 FQGNSA. V lost 5 bases, J lost 3 bases, and 6 bases stayed unmatched.

This chain uses TRBV5-1 with TRBJ1-3, with 8 bases identical to TRBD1. This CDR3 region has 16 residues. From germline, CDR1 is SGHRS and CDR2 YFSETQ. V gave up 0 bases and J gave up 3 bases; unmatched junction bases: 5. The DNA of the CDR3 is TGCGCCAGCAGCTTGGGGACAGGGATTCTTGGAAACACCATATATTTT. It yields the protein CASSLGTGILGNTIYF.

This clonotype showed up many times. V and J are TRBV7-2 and TRBJ1-6; 9 nucleotides agree with TRBD1. This CDR3 region has 15 residues. The germline V gene has CDR1 SGHTA and CDR2 FQGNSA. V dropped 1 base and J dropped 9; count of bases not matched to a gene: 4. This CDR3 is CASSLVRDRVSPLHF. CDR3 in DNA: TGTGCCAGCAGCTTAGTGCGGGACAGGGTTTCACCCCTCCACTTT.

With regard to this clonotype: It may be a read error: a sequence one base away is much more abundant. Likely a read error: the CDR3 ends without its conserved phenylalanine or tryptophan. The chain is built from TRBV7-9 and TRBJ1-1; D unclear. The CDR3 length is 12 residues. V was trimmed by 4 bases and J by 8 bases, leaving 11 bases between them. Looked up from germline, CDR1 is SEHNR and CDR2 is FQNEAQ (reference sequence). This chain's CDR3 is CASSSGVREAFS. In DNA form, the CDR3 reads TGTGCCAGCAGCTCAGGCGTCAGAGAAGCTTTCTCT.

This clonotype came up many times. The chain carries TRBV7-2 and TRBJ1-4, with D possibly matching TRBD1 (5 bases). Germline V gives CDR1 SGHTA, CDR2 FQGNSA. Trimming took 5 bases from V and 4 from J, leaving 11 bases between them. The length of the CDR3 is 14 residues. The CDR3 spells CASSAGTVNEKLFF. The CDR3 DNA reads as TGTGCCAGCAGCGCCGGGACGGTTAATGAAAAACTGTTTTTT.